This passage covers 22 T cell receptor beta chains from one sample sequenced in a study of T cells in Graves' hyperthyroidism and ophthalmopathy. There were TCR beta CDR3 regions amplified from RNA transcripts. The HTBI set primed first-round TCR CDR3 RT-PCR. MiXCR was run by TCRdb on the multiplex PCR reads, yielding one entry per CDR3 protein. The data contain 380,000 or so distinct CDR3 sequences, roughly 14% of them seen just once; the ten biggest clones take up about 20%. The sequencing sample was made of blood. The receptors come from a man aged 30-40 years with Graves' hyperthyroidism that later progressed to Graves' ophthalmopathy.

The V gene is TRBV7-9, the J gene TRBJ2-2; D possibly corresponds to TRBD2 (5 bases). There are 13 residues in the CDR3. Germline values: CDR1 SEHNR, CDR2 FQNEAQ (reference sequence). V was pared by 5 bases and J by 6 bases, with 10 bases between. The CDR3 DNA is TGTGCCAGCAGCCCGCCAGCGGCCGGGGAGCTGTTTTTT. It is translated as CASSPPAAGELFF.

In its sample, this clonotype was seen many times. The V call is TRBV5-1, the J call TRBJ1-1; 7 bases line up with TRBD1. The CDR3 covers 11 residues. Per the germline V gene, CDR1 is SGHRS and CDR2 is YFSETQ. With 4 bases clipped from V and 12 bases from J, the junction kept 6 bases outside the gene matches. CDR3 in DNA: TGCGCCAGCAGCGGCGGACAGGAAACTTTCTTT. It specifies CASSGGQETFF. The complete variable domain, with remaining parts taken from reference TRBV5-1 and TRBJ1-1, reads KAGVTQTPRYLIKTRGQQVTLSCSPISGHRSVSWYQQTPGQGLQFLFEYFSETQRNKGNFPGRFSGRQFSNSRSEMNVSTLELGDSALYLCASSGGQETFFGQGTRLTVV.

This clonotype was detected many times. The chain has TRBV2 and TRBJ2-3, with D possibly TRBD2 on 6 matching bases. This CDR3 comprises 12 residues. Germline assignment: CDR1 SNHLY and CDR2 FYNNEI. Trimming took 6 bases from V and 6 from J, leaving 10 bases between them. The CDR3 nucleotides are TGTGCCAGCAGGCGGGGAGTGGATACGCAGTATTTT. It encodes CASRRGVDTQYF.

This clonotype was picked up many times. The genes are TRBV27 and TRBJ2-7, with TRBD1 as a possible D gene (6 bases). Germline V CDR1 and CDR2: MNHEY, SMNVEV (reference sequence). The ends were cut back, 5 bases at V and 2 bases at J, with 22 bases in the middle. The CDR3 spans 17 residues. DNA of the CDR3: TGTGCCAGCAGTCATGCCTTGGGTGCAGGGGCGACCTACGAGCAGTACTTC. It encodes CASSHALGAGATYEQYF.

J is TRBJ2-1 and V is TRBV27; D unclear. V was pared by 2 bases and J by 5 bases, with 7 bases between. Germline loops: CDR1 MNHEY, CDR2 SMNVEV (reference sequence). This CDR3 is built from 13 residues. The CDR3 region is CASSLMRNNEQFF. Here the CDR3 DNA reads TGTGCCAGCAGTTTAATGCGGAACAATGAGCAGTTCTTC.

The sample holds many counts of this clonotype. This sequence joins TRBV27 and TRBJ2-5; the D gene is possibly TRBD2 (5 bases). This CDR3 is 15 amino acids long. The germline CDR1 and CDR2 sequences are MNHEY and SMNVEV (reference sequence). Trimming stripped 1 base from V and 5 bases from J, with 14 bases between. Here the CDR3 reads CASSLLGGLGETQYF. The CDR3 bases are TGTGCCAGCAGTTTATTAGGAGGTTTGGGTGAGACCCAGTACTTC.

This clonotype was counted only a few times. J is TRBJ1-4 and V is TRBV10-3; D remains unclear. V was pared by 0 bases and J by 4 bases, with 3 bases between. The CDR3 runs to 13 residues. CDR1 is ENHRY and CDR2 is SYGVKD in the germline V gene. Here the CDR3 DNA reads TGTGCCATCAGTGAGTCGCTTAATGAAAAACTGTTTTTT. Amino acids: CAISESLNEKLFF.

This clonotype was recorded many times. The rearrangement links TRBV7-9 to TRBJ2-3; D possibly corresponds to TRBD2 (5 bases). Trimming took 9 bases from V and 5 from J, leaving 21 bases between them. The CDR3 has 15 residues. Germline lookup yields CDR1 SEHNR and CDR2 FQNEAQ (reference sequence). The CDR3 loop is CASSTILGAEDTQYF. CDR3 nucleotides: TGTGCCAGTTCCACCATCCTCGGAGCGGAAGATACGCAGTATTTT.

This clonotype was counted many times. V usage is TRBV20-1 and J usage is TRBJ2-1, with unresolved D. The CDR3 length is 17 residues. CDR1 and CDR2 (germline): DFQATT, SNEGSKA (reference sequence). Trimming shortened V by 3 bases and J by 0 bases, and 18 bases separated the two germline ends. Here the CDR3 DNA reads TGCAGTGCTAGCCCTAGGTCTGCGATGAGCTCCTACAATGAGCAGTTCTTC. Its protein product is CSASPRSAMSSYNEQFF.

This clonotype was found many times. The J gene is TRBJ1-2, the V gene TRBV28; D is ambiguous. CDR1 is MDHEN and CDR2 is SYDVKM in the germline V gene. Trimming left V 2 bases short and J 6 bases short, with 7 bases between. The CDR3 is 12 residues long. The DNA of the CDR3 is TGTGCCAGCAGTTTACAGTACCATGGCTACACCTTC. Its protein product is CASSLQYHGYTF.

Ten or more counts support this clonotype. The CDR3 region is CASSLVTSGPGDEQFF. CDR3 nucleotides: TGTGCCAGCAGCTTAGTGACTAGCGGGCCTGGGGATGAGCAGTTCTTC. The V call is TRBV13, the J call TRBJ2-1; 10 nucleotides line up with TRBD2. This CDR3 comprises 16 residues. Germline CDR1 is PRHDT and CDR2 is FYEKMQ (reference sequence). The V gene end was trimmed by 1 base and the J gene end by 8 bases; junction bases not matched to a gene: 8. Complete variable domain (other parts from reference TRBV13 and TRBJ2-1): AAGVIQSPRHLIKEKRETATLKCYPIPRHDTVYWYQQGPGQDPQFLISFYEKMQSDKGSIPDRFSAQQFSDYHSELNMSSLELGDSALYFCASSLVTSGPGDEQFFGPGTRLTVL.

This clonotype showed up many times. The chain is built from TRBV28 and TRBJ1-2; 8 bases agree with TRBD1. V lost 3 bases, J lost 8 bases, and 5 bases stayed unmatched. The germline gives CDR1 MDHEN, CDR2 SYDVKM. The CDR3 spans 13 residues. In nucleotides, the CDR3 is TGTGCCAGCAGTTTGCGGACAGGGAACGGCTACACCTTC. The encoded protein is CASSLRTGNGYTF.

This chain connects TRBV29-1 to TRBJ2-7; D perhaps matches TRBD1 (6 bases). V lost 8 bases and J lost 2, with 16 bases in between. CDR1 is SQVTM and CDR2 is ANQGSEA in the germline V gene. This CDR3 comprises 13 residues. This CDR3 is CSLERQVPYEQYF. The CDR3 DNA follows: TGCAGCCTAGAGAGACAGGTTCCCTACGAGCAGTACTTC.

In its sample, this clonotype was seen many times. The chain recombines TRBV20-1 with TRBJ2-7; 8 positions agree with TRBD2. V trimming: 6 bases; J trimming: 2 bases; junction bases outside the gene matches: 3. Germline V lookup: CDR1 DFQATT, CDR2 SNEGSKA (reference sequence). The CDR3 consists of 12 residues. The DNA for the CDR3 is TGCAGTGCGCGGGGGGCAACCTACGAGCAGTACTTC. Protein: CSARGATYEQYF.

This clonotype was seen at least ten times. CDR3 residues: CASAPGHVNYGYTF. The CDR3 coding sequence is TGTGCCAGTGCACCCGGACACGTCAACTATGGCTACACCTTC. The V call is TRBV12-3 or TRBV12-4, the J call TRBJ1-2; D may be TRBD1 (5 bases). The CDR3 has 14 amino acids. Trimming took 9 bases from V and 2 from J, leaving 16 bases between them.

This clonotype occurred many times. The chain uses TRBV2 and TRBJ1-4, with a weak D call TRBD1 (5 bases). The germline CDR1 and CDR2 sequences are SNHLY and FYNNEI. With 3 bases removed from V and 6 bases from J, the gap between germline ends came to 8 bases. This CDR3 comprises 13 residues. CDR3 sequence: CASSDRGDEKLFF. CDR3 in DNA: TGTGCCAGCAGTGACCGGGGGGATGAAAAACTGTTTTTT.

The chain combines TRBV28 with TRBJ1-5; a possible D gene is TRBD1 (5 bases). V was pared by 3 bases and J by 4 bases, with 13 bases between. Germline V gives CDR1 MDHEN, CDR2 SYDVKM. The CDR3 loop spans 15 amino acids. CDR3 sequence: CASSFGIRQNQPQHF. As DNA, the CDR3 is TGTGCCAGCAGTTTCGGCATCCGACAGAATCAGCCCCAGCATTTT.

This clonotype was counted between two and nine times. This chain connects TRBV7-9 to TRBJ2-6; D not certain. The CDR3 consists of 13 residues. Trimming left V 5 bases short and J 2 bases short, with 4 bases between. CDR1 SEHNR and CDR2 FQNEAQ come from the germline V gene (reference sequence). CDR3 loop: CASSTPGANVLTF. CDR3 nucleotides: TGTGCCAGCAGCACACCTGGGGCCAACGTCCTGACTTTC.

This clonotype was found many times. CDR3 DNA: TGTGCCAGCACCCCGGGGGGGACTGAAGCTTTCTTT. Translation: CASTPGGTEAFF. The chain carries TRBV27 and TRBJ1-1, with D possibly TRBD1 on 5 matching bases. This CDR3 has 12 residues. Trimming removed 7 bases at V and 5 bases at J, with 11 bases between. Germline CDR1 MNHEY, CDR2 SMNVEV (reference sequence).

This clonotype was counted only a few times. The CDR3 bases are TGTGCCAGCAGTGAACAAGGAGAACAGGACCTAGCCACAGATACGCAGTATTTT. Protein: CASSEQGEQDLATDTQYF. The chain employs TRBV25-1 and TRBJ2-3; perhaps D is TRBD1 or TRBD2 (5 bases each). The CDR3 length is 18 residues. In germline, CDR1 is MGHDK, CDR2 SYGVNS. Trimming pared 2 bases from V and 2 bases from J, leaving 20 bases between.

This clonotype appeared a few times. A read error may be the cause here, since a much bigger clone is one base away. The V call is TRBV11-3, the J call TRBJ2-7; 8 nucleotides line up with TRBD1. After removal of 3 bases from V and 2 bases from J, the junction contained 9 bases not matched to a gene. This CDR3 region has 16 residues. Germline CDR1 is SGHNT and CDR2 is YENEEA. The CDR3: CASSFPSRDRPYEQYF. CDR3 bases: TGTGCCAGCAGCTTCCCATCCCGGGACAGGCCCTACGAGCAGTACTTC.

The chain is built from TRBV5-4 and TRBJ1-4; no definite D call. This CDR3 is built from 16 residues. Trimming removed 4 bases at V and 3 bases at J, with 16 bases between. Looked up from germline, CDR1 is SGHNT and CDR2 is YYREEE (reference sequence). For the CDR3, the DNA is TGTGCCAGCAGCGCGGTCGGGGAGGAGGCTAATGAAAAACTGTTTTTT. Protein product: CASSAVGEEANEKLFF. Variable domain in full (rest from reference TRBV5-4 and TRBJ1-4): ETGVTQSPTHLIKTRGQQVTLRCSSQSGHNTVSWYQQALGQGPQFIFQYYREEENGRGNFPPRFSGLQFPNYSSELNVNALELDDSALYLCASSAVGEEANEKLFFGSGTQLSVL.